This T cell receptor (beta chain) was documented in a study of T cell responses to AZD1222 COVID-19 vaccine. Study in general: Pooled samples include second doses given at about 4 or 12 weeks. Findings and caveats of the study: Vaccine-associated CD4 TCRs ranged over spike, dominating at 160-218 and 743-854. After two AZD1222 doses, spike-specific TCR breadth and depth rose versus day 0. Nearly half of unique spike-specific TCRs reportedly avoided B.1.351 and B.1.1.7 mutated regions.

Produced via immunoSEQ multiplex PCR; TCRdb's table is partial and in-frame only. The table has 90,000 to 150,000 clones, 65% to 90% seen once. About this clone itself: What it recognizes is unknown.

V shed 6 bases, J shed 1 base, and the junction held 3 bases outside the gene matches. The CDR3 contains 14 residues. CDR1 is SNHLY, CDR2 FYNNEI, per germline. This chain uses TRBV2 with TRBJ2-4; the match to TRBD2 covers 7 bases. The specimen was peripheral blood, collected on day 0 of AZD1222 vaccination. The receptor was derived from an adult in good health. This CDR3 reads CASRELAAKNIQYF. The CDR3 DNA is TGTGCCAGCAGAGAACTAGCGGCCAAAAACATTCAGTACTTC.